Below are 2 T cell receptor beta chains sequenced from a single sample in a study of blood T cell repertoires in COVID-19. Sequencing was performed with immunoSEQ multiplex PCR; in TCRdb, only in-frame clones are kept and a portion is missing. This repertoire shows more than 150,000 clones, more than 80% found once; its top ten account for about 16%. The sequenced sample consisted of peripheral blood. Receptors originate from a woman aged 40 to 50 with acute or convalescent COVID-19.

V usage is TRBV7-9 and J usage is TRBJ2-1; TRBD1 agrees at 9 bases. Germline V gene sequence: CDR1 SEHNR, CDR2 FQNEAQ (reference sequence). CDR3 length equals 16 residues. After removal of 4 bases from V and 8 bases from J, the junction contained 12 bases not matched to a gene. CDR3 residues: CASSSLQGAKIDEQFF. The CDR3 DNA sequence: TGTGCCAGCAGCTCGTTACAGGGGGCTAAAATCGATGAGCAGTTCTTC.

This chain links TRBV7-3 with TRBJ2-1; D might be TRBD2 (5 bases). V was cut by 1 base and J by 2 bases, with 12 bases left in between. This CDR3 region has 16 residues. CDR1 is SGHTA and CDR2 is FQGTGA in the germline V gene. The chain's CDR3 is CASSLNVGETYNEQFF. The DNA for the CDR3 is TGTGCCAGCAGCTTAAATGTTGGGGAGACCTACAATGAGCAGTTCTTC.